The 29 T cell receptor beta chains below all came from one sample that was sequenced in a study of T cell changes during pregnancy in multiple sclerosis. The method was immunoSEQ multiplex PCR; TCRdb's version includes in-frame clones alone and lacks a portion of them. The sample includes about 75,000 clones, around 92% of them seen just once. Here the sequenced sample was peripheral blood, taken in the first trimester of pregnancy. These receptors originate from a female donor in good health, enrolled as a control in a pregnancy study.

This rearrangement joins TRBV18 to TRBJ1-6; the D gene is possibly TRBD1 (5 bases). V was shortened by 3 bases and J by 5 bases, with 8 bases between the two germline ends. The length of the CDR3 is 14 residues. CDR1 and CDR2 from the germline V gene are KGHSH and LQKENI. The CDR3 spells CASSPGRDNSPLHF. In DNA form, the CDR3 reads TGTGCCAGCTCACCGGGCAGGGATAATTCACCCCTCCACTTT. The full variable domain, completed using reference TRBV18 and TRBJ1-6, is NAGVMQNPRHLVRRRGQEARLRCSPMKGHSHVYWYRQLPEEGLKFMVYLQKENIIDESGMPKERFSAEFPKEGPSILRIQQVVRGDSAAYFCASSPGRDNSPLHFGNGTRLTVT.

The chain joins TRBV10-2 to TRBJ2-7; 10 bases fit TRBD2. V was clipped by 4 bases and J by 6 bases; unmatched bases: 9. The CDR3 sequence is 15 residues long. Germline-derived CDR1 and CDR2 are WSHSY and SAAADI. This CDR3 is CASSVLAGDLGEQYF. CDR3 nucleotides: TGCGCCAGCAGTGTGCTAGCGGGAGATTTAGGCGAGCAGTACTTC.

The chain joins TRBV25-1 to TRBJ2-7; no clear D gene. The CDR3 extends over 17 amino acids. Trimming took off 3 bases at V and 0 bases at J, with 18 bases between the two ends. Germline lookup yields CDR1 MGHDK and CDR2 SYGVNS. The CDR3, as DNA: TGTGCCAGCAGTGACCCCCGCTACGACAAAGGCTCCTACGAGCAGTACTTC. As protein: CASSDPRYDKGSYEQYF.

V gene TRBV5-1 combines with J gene TRBJ2-1; D gene uncertain. V lost 1 base and J 2 bases, leaving 7 bases between the germline ends. The CDR3 consists of 14 residues. Germline V gene data show CDR1 as SGHRS and CDR2 as YFSETQ. The CDR3 nucleotides read TGCGCCAGCAGCTTGTCCGCTACCTACAATGAGCAGTTCTTC. It is translated as CASSLSATYNEQFF.

This rearrangement joins TRBV11-3 to TRBJ2-7, with 9 bases fitting TRBD2. V was pared by 5 bases and J by 6 bases, with 11 bases of the junction left unmatched. The CDR3 length is 15 residues. Germline assignment: CDR1 SGHNT and CDR2 YENEEA. The CDR3 spells CASSPGTSLAREQYF. CDR3 sequence (DNA): TGTGCCAGCAGCCCCGGGACTAGCTTGGCCCGCGAGCAGTACTTC.

The CDR3 nucleotides read TGCGCCAGCAGCGTCAACAGGGGCAATGAGCAGTTCTTC. This encodes CASSVNRGNEQFF. The rearrangement links TRBV5-1 to TRBJ2-1; 7 bases are shared with TRBD1. The CDR3 spans 13 residues. V shed 4 bases, J shed 6 bases, and the junction held 4 bases outside the gene matches. Germline values: CDR1 SGHRS, CDR2 YFSETQ.

V and J are TRBV7-9 and TRBJ1-3; unclear D gene. Germline lookup yields CDR1 SEHNR and CDR2 FQNEAQ (reference sequence). CDR3 length: 9 residues. The V gene lost 10 bases and the J gene lost 7 bases, with 5 bases spanning the gap. This CDR3 is CATGNTIYF. The DNA of the CDR3 is TGTGCCACCGGGAACACCATATATTTT.

The chain carries TRBV4-2 and TRBJ1-2; TRBD1 matches 7 bases. This CDR3 contains 17 residues. The V and J ends lost 0 bases and 4 bases, in that order; junction bases with no gene match: 11. CDR1 LGHNA and CDR2 YNFKEQ come from the germline V gene. The CDR3 reads CASSQEGGQGGLYGYTF. Here the CDR3 DNA reads TGTGCCAGCAGCCAAGAAGGGGGGCAGGGGGGACTCTATGGCTACACCTTC.

The chain couples TRBV4-1 to TRBJ1-1, with no clear D. This CDR3 is 16 amino acids long. Germline-derived CDR1 and CDR2 are MGHRA and YSYEKL. V was pared by 4 bases and J by 1 base, with 16 bases between. CDR3 nucleotides: TGCGCCAGCAGCCTCCAGGAACTTGTCAGGAACACTGAAGCTTTCTTT. Translating gives CASSLQELVRNTEAFF.

This clone was seen only once. V usage is TRBV6-1 and J usage is TRBJ1-1; D is unresolved. V lost 6 bases and J lost 2, with 10 bases in between. This CDR3 region has 13 residues. CDR1 MNHNS and CDR2 SASEGT come from the germline V gene. The CDR3 DNA sequence: TGTGCCAGCAGACAGTTTTTTAACACTGAAGCTTTCTTT. Translated: CASRQFFNTEAFF.

The rearrangement links TRBV7-9 to TRBJ1-3, with 11 positions matching TRBD1. V lost 1 base, J lost 0 bases, and 2 bases stayed unmatched. Germline V gene sequence: CDR1 SEHNR, CDR2 FQNEAQ (reference sequence). This CDR3 region has 17 residues. CDR3 in amino acids: CASSLEGTGGSGNTIYF. The CDR3 region has the DNA TGTGCCAGCAGCTTAGAGGGGACAGGGGGCTCTGGAAACACCATATATTTT.

The chain joins TRBV5-1 to TRBJ2-3; 8 bases are shared with TRBD1. CDR1 is SGHRS, CDR2 YFSETQ, per germline. The V and J ends lost 4 bases and 2 bases, in that order; junction bases with no gene match: 18. There are 19 residues in the CDR3. The CDR3 DNA sequence: TGCGCCAGCAGCGGTGTTGGCGGTCGACAGGGGCTAGACACAGATACGCAGTATTTT. It specifies CASSGVGGRQGLDTDTQYF. Drawing the rest from reference TRBV5-1 and TRBJ2-3, the complete variable domain is KAGVTQTPRYLIKTRGQQVTLSCSPISGHRSVSWYQQTPGQGLQFLFEYFSETQRNKGNFPGRFSGRQFSNSRSEMNVSTLELGDSALYLCASSGVGGRQGLDTDTQYFGPGTRLTVL.

This chain uses TRBV6-6 with TRBJ2-7, with D perhaps matching TRBD2 (5 bases). The V end was cut by 5 bases, the J end by 4 bases, with 12 bases between. Germline loops: CDR1 MNHNY, CDR2 SVGAGI (reference sequence). The CDR3 length is 13 residues. The CDR3 is CASSLGEKYEQYF. CDR3 DNA sequence: TGTGCCAGCAGTCTGGGAGAAAAATACGAGCAGTACTTC.

The chain links TRBV21-1 to TRBJ2-7; no check of the table's D call, TRBD2, against the DNA was made. TRBV21-1 is marked as a pseudogene. This CDR3 has 17 amino acids. CDR3 in amino acids: CASKLLLGDQLNYEQYF. The CDR3 coding sequence is TGTGCCAGTAAACTCCTACTGGGAGATCAGCTCAACTACGAGCAGTACTTC.

This chain uses TRBV18 with TRBJ2-3; possible D gene TRBD2, 5 bases. From germline, CDR1 is KGHSH and CDR2 LQKENI. Trimming removed 1 base from V and 1 base from J, with 15 bases in between. CDR3 size: 17 residues. CDR3 region: CASSPRTSAGRTDTQYF. For the CDR3, the DNA is TGTGCCAGCTCACCACGAACCTCCGCGGGTCGCACAGATACGCAGTATTTT.

The chain is built from TRBV5-6 and TRBJ2-3, with TRBD1 matching 9 bases. Germline CDR1 reads SGHDT; CDR2 reads YYEEEE. The CDR3 has 15 amino acids. V trimming: 0 bases; J trimming: 6 bases; junction bases outside the gene matches: 5. CDR3 in amino acids: CASSLGTGAPDTQYF. Written as DNA, the CDR3 is TGTGCCAGCAGCTTGGGGACAGGGGCCCCCGATACGCAGTATTTT. The whole variable domain, remainder taken from reference TRBV5-6 and TRBJ2-3, is DAGVTQSPTHLIKTRGQQVTLRCSPKSGHDTVSWYQQALGQGPQFIFQYYEEEERQRGNFPDRFSGHQFPNYSSELNVNALLLGDSALYLCASSLGTGAPDTQYFGPGTRLTVL.

The rearrangement joins TRBV6-6 to TRBJ1-1; TRBD1 matches at 8 bases. This CDR3 region has 15 residues. The junction had 9 bases not matched to a gene; V was cut back by 6 bases and J by 3 bases. CDR1 and CDR2 from the germline V gene are MNHNY and SVGAGI (reference sequence). The CDR3 here is CASRPRQGWDTEAFF. CDR3 in DNA: TGTGCCAGCAGGCCCCGACAGGGGTGGGACACTGAAGCTTTCTTT.

The chain uses TRBV13 and TRBJ2-7; D gene unclear. Between the trimmed V and J ends, which lost 2 bases and 2 bases, there was a span of 10 bases. The CDR3 runs 14 residues. Per the germline V gene, CDR1 is PRHDT and CDR2 is FYEKMQ (reference sequence). DNA for the CDR3: TGTGCCAGCAGCTTATCTTCTACGCCCTACGAGCAGTACTTC. Residues: CASSLSSTPYEQYF.

The V and J genes are TRBV28 and TRBJ1-1, with D possibly being TRBD1 (6 bases). The CDR3 runs to 14 residues. Germline V CDR1 and CDR2: MDHEN, SYDVKM. The V end lost 3 bases, the J end lost 4 bases, and 12 bases lay between the germline ends. CDR3 residues: CASSFFGGPTEAFF. The CDR3 DNA reads TGTGCCAGCAGTTTCTTCGGGGGGCCCACTGAAGCTTTCTTT.

This chain joins TRBV6-5 and TRBJ2-7; 9 positions match TRBD1. V gave up 6 bases and J gave up 4 bases; unmatched junction bases: 10. The CDR3 runs to 15 residues. The germline CDR1 and CDR2 sequences are MNHEY and SVGAGI. The CDR3 is CASSRRDRAGYEQYF. The CDR3 DNA reads TGTGCCAGCAGCCGCCGGGACAGGGCGGGGTACGAGCAGTACTTC.

This clone came up a few times. Mismatch with germline at one junction end may stem from a read error. The chain couples TRBV10-3 to TRBJ1-6, with 8 bases matching TRBD1. Looked up from germline, CDR1 is ENHRY and CDR2 is SYGVKD. This CDR3 region has 14 residues. The CDR3 loop reads CAINEDRAWSPLHF. The CDR3 DNA follows: TGTGCCATCAATGAGGACAGGGCCTGGTCACCCCTCCACTTT.

This sequence joins TRBV27 and TRBJ1-2; TRBD1 matches 7 bases. The junction had 3 bases not matched to a gene; V was cut back by 4 bases and J by 4 bases. The CDR3 runs to 13 residues. Germline V CDR1 and CDR2: MNHEY, SMNVEV (reference sequence). DNA of the CDR3: TGTGCCAGCAGTTCGACAGGGTCCTATGGCTACACCTTC. Amino acid sequence: CASSSTGSYGYTF.

This chain connects TRBV27 to TRBJ1-1; D not resolved. The germline V gene has CDR1 MNHEY and CDR2 SMNVEV (reference sequence). The CDR3 sequence is 13 residues long. Trimming cost V 6 bases and J 7 bases, with 15 bases left between them. The CDR3 sequence: CASRSRTENEAFF. The DNA for the CDR3 is TGTGCCAGCAGATCAAGAACGGAGAATGAAGCTTTCTTT.

V and J are TRBV9 and TRBJ1-2; 11 bases match TRBD1. With 3 bases clipped from V and 8 bases from J, the junction kept 9 bases outside the gene matches. The CDR3 has 15 residues. Germline V gene lookup returns CDR1 SGDLS and CDR2 YYNGEE. The CDR3 loop reads CASSAFGQGASGYTF. The CDR3 nucleotides are TGTGCCAGCAGCGCTTTCGGACAGGGGGCGTCGGGCTACACCTTC.

This clone has a single count. The genes are TRBV18 and TRBJ2-3, with 11 positions matching TRBD2. This CDR3 region has 14 residues. With V trimmed by 2 bases and J by 5 bases, 0 bases remained unmatched. CDR1 is KGHSH, CDR2 LQKENI, per germline. CDR3 sequence (DNA): TGTGCCAGCTCACCAGGACTAGCGGGAGATACGCAGTATTTT. This translates into CASSPGLAGDTQYF.

The chain carries TRBV7-2 and TRBJ1-2, with TRBD1 as a possible D gene (5 bases). The CDR3 is 16 amino acids. CDR1 and CDR2 (germline): SGHTA, FQGNSA. Trimming shortened V by 5 bases and J by 2 bases, and 18 bases separated the two germline ends. The CDR3 spells CASSPEGTVKNYGYTF. The DNA for the CDR3 is TGTGCCAGCAGCCCGGAGGGGACTGTGAAAAACTATGGCTACACCTTC.

The chain recombines TRBV28 with TRBJ1-2, with TRBD1 matching over 7 bases. This CDR3 contains 15 residues. V gave up 4 bases and J gave up 14 bases; unmatched junction bases: 19. The germline CDR1 and CDR2 sequences are MDHEN and SYDVKM. The CDR3 region is CASSSFQGGGGVLTF. The CDR3 nucleotides are TGTGCCAGCAGTTCCTTCCAGGGGGGTGGAGGGGTATTGACCTTC.

V usage is TRBV2 and J usage is TRBJ1-2, with D perhaps TRBD1 (5 bases). Deletions cut 7 bases from V and 4 bases from J, with 13 bases between. The CDR3 covers 13 residues. Germline V gives CDR1 SNHLY, CDR2 FYNNEI. This chain's CDR3 is CASTSGGFYGYTF. The CDR3 DNA follows: TGTGCCAGCACGTCGGGGGGATTCTATGGCTACACCTTC.

In DNA, the CDR3 is TGTGCCAGCAGTCCCGGGGAGGGGGATCTCACTGAAGCTTTCTTT. As protein: CASSPGEGDLTEAFF. V gene TRBV4-2 combines with J gene TRBJ1-1; TRBD1 is a possible D gene (6 bases). V lost 6 bases, J lost 4 bases, and 18 bases lay in between. From germline, CDR1 is LGHNA and CDR2 YNFKEQ. The length of the CDR3 is 15 residues.